The next 12 T cell receptor beta chains were all read from a single sample in a study of beta chain features in type 1 diabetes (dated by TCRdb to 2016 to 2019). General findings and caveats noted by the study authors: A moderate but significant shortening of TCRB CDR3 length was observed in type 1 diabetes patients in all four CD4+ subsets.

What these receptors recognize is not known. Library generation was performed with the immunoSEQ multiplex PCR assay. The entire isolated RNA was reverse transcribed using the High Capacity cDNA Reverse Transcription Kit, and thus expressed TCRB transcripts were sequenced. TCRdb obtained this table from immuneACCESS and retained in-frame rearrangements with V and J assigned. These tables miss some clones; where compared with another copy, unresolved V genes account for less than half of the shortfall, and the remainder is unexplained. This sample gives around 690,000 clones in total; roughly 12% of them show up just once. Clones ranked in the top ten supply roughly 0.12% of the sample. Sequenced sample: naive CD4+ T cells from blood. This sample's cell subset or site label indicates: true naive CD4+ T cells. These receptors all stem from a young man with type 1 diabetes.

The chain employs TRBV28 and TRBJ1-4, with 10 bases fitting TRBD1. This CDR3 has 15 residues. The germline gives CDR1 MDHEN, CDR2 SYDVKM. V dropped 5 bases and J dropped 6; count of bases not matched to a gene: 6. The CDR3, as DNA: TGTGCCAGCAGTCCTCGGACAGGGGGAGATGAAAAACTGTTTTTT. Its translation: CASSPRTGGDEKLFF.

This clone was seen a handful of times. J is TRBJ2-1 and V is TRBV5-4, with 11 bases lining up with TRBD2. V lost 5 bases, J lost 9 bases, and 10 bases stayed unmatched. Germline V gene lookup returns CDR1 SGHNT and CDR2 YYREEE (reference sequence). The CDR3 covers 15 residues. DNA of the CDR3: TGTGCCAGCAGGTCCCCTAGCGGGGGGACCGGTGAGCAGTTCTTC. Protein sequence: CASRSPSGGTGEQFF.

There are a few counts of this clone. The chain joins TRBV21-1 to TRBJ2-1; the table's D gene call, TRBD1, was not cross checked with the DNA. TRBV21-1 is classified as a pseudogene. The CDR3 loop spans 15 amino acids. This chain's CDR3 is CAGFRTGPNHNEQFF. DNA of the CDR3: TGTGCCGGATTCAGAACAGGGCCGAACCACAATGAGCAGTTCTTC.

The chain carries TRBV29-1 and TRBJ1-1; 9 nucleotides match TRBD1. The germline gives CDR1 SQVTM, CDR2 ANQGSEA. The CDR3 covers 9 residues. V trimming: 7 bases; J trimming: 10 bases; junction bases outside the gene matches: 1. The CDR3 DNA sequence: TGCAGCGACAGGGGGCGAGCTTTCTTT. This codes for CSDRGRAFF.

The V gene is TRBV7-9, the J gene TRBJ2-2; D not certain. The V and J ends lost 2 bases and 0 bases respectively, with 4 bases between them. The V gene's germline CDR1 is SEHNR and CDR2 FQNEAQ (reference sequence). This CDR3 is built from 14 residues. CDR3: CASSLQANTGELFF. The CDR3 bases are TGTGCCAGCAGCTTACAGGCGAACACCGGGGAGCTGTTTTTT. Full variable domain (missing parts from reference TRBV7-9 and TRBJ2-2): DTGVSQNPRHKITKRGQNVTFRCDPISEHNRLYWYRQTLGQGPEFLTYFQNEAQLEKSRLLSDRFSAERPKGSFSTLEIQRTEQGDSAMYLCASSLQANTGELFFGEGSRLTVL.

The gene calls are TRBV7-9 and TRBJ1-4, with 8 bases identical to TRBD1. The junction had 4 bases not matched to a gene; V was cut back by 5 bases and J by 8 bases. Germline values: CDR1 SEHNR, CDR2 FQNEAQ (reference sequence). CDR3 length: 13 amino acids. The CDR3, as DNA: TGTGCCAGCAGCCCGACAGGGGTAGAAAAACTGTTTTTT. As protein: CASSPTGVEKLFF.

The chain has TRBV9 and TRBJ1-2; D gene unclear. The CDR3 length is 15 residues. CDR1 SGDLS and CDR2 YYNGEE come from the germline V gene. V was pared by 0 bases and J by 5 bases, with 14 bases between. The CDR3 region has the DNA TGTGCCAGCAGCGTAGCTACAGAAAGGAGGTATGGCTACACCTTC. Translation gives CASSVATERRYGYTF.

This clone has more than one count but fewer than ten. The V call is TRBV7-8, the J call TRBJ1-2, with D maybe TRBD1 (5 bases). Germline V gene data show CDR1 as SGHVS and CDR2 as FQNEAQ. The CDR3 is 14 residues long. V lost 2 bases and J lost 3, with 10 bases in between. The CDR3: CASSLSRGDYGYTF. The CDR3 nucleotides read TGTGCCAGCAGCTTAAGTCGGGGCGACTATGGCTACACCTTC. Looking up the rest from reference TRBV7-8 and TRBJ1-2 gives the full variable domain: GAGVSQSPRYKVAKRGQDVALRCDPISGHVSLFWYQQALGQGPEFLTYFQNEAQLDKSGLPSDRFFAERPEGSVSTLKIQRTQQEDSAVYLCASSLSRGDYGYTFGSGTRLTVV.

The rearrangement uses TRBV5-1 and TRBJ2-3, with D perhaps being TRBD1 or TRBD2 (5 bases each). V lost 2 bases and J lost 6, with 10 bases in between. This CDR3 has 13 amino acids. Looked up from germline, CDR1 is SGHRS and CDR2 is YFSETQ. The CDR3 region is CASSFGREDTQYF. The CDR3 coding sequence is TGCGCCAGCAGCTTTGGCAGGGAGGATACGCAGTATTTT.

V is TRBV29-1 and J is TRBJ1-1; D ambiguous. Trimming stripped 7 bases from V and 8 bases from J, with 11 bases between. This CDR3 has 10 amino acids. CDR1 is SQVTM, CDR2 ANQGSEA, per germline. Here the CDR3 reads CSGGELEAFF. As DNA, the CDR3 is TGCAGCGGGGGAGAGTTAGAAGCTTTCTTT.

This clone was detected ten times or more. This chain links TRBV23-1 with TRBJ2-4; maybe TRBD1 (7 bases). TRBV23-1 is an ORF, and what it does is uncertain. This CDR3 contains 17 residues. Trimming left V 0 bases short and J 0 bases short, with 12 bases between. CDR3 sequence (DNA): TGCGCCAGCAGTCAATCGGCCAGGGGGGTAGCCAAAAACATTCAGTACTTC. It is translated as CASSQSARGVAKNIQYF.

This chain joins TRBV7-2 and TRBJ2-2, with D perhaps TRBD1 (6 bases). This CDR3 is 14 amino acids long. Trimming took off 5 bases at V and 7 bases at J, with 14 bases between the two ends. The germline V gene encodes CDR1 SGHTA and CDR2 FQGNSA. The CDR3 protein is CASSTITGIGELFF. DNA of the CDR3: TGTGCCAGCAGCACAATAACAGGGATCGGGGAGCTGTTTTTT.